This TCR beta chain came from a study of blood T cell repertoires in COVID-19. Study as a whole: The cDNA or gDNA used as material had been derived from T cells, B-cell-depleted T cells, or PBMCs.

Source study methods: Reference gene primer amplification gave estimated nucleated cell counts. Only in-frame clones appear in the TCRdb table, and some are missing; sequencing was by immunoSEQ multiplex PCR. V and J calls and clone size follow that table, whereas D and trimming were derived from the DNA. The table has fewer than 350,000 clones, 85% seen once. Participants classified as exposed had met a COVID-19 case within 2 weeks before study entry. The V and J ends lost 5 bases and 6 bases, in that order; junction bases with no gene match: 5. CDR3 length equals 16 residues. Germline assignment: CDR1 SGHTA and CDR2 FQGNSA.

V usage is TRBV7-2 and J usage is TRBJ1-6, with 12 bases fitting TRBD1. Input material: PBMCs or T cells enriched from blood (not recorded which). This TCR derives from a young woman who had been exposed to COVID-19. The CDR3 DNA reads as TGTGCCAGCAGCCAAGGGGACAGGGGGCTTAATTCACCCCTCCACTTT. Protein sequence: CASSQGDRGLNSPLHF.